This entry lists 11 T cell receptor beta chains sequenced from one sample in a study of T cell responses to AZD1222 COVID-19 vaccine. TCRdb's copy holds only in-frame clones and misses some; the assay was immunoSEQ multiplex PCR. The sample has some 200,000 clones, 85% to 95% seen once. The material was peripheral blood, obtained on day 0 of AZD1222 vaccination. These receptors were collected from an adult in good health.

The chain has TRBV27 and TRBJ1-1; a weak D match, TRBD1 (6 bases). The germline V gene has CDR1 MNHEY and CDR2 SMNVEV (reference sequence). V dropped 4 bases and J dropped 10 bases, with 22 bases sitting between them. The CDR3 totals 15 residues. The CDR3 region is CASSSGGQNTEGAFF. In DNA, the CDR3 is TGTGCCAGCAGTTCAGGAGGACAGAACACTGAAGGAGCTTTCTTT.

V usage is TRBV19 and J usage is TRBJ2-7; D possibly corresponds to TRBD2 (6 bases). This CDR3 comprises 16 residues. The germline V and J ends were trimmed by 1 base and 5 bases, with 18 bases remaining between them. Germline CDR1 LNHDA, CDR2 SQIVND (reference sequence). The CDR3 protein is CASSIAAGRSKNEQYF. The CDR3 region has the DNA TGTGCCAGTAGTATAGCGGCCGGGAGAAGTAAGAACGAGCAGTACTTC.

This chain uses TRBV11-2 with TRBJ2-1, with TRBD2 matching 11 bases. The V gene's germline CDR1 is SGHAT and CDR2 FQNNGV. V shed 4 bases, J shed 7 bases, and the junction held 3 bases outside the gene matches. This CDR3 contains 14 residues. The CDR3 DNA sequence: TGTGCCAGCAGCTCACGGACTAGCGGGAATGAGCAGTTCTTC. Translated, it gives CASSSRTSGNEQFF.

Here the CDR3 DNA reads TGTGCCAGCAGCGGGACAGTTCTGAACTATGGCTACACCTTC. This gives the protein CASSGTVLNYGYTF. The chain joins TRBV5-6 to TRBJ1-2; 7 bases map to TRBD1. This CDR3 comprises 14 residues. The germline V gene encodes CDR1 SGHDT and CDR2 YYEEEE. V gave up 4 bases and J gave up 2 bases; unmatched junction bases: 5.

This chain connects TRBV19 to TRBJ1-1; D gene ambiguous. Germline V gene sequence: CDR1 LNHDA, CDR2 SQIVND (reference sequence). The V end lost 5 bases, the J end lost 4 bases, and 11 bases lay between the germline ends. The CDR3 is made up of 13 amino acids. The CDR3 DNA is TGTGCCAGTAGTGTGGCCTGGGCCACTGAAGCTTTCTTT. This sequence encodes CASSVAWATEAFF.

This rearrangement joins TRBV18 to TRBJ2-1; 7 nucleotides line up with TRBD1. The CDR3 extends over 16 amino acids. V was pared by 3 bases and J by 1 base, with 6 bases of the junction left unmatched. The germline V gene has CDR1 KGHSH and CDR2 LQKENI. The CDR3 sequence is CASSPFEGASYNEQFF. The CDR3 DNA is TGTGCCAGCTCACCTTTTGAGGGGGCTTCCTACAATGAGCAGTTCTTC. Full variable domain (outside the CDR3, taken from reference TRBV18 and TRBJ2-1): NAGVMQNPRHLVRRRGQEARLRCSPMKGHSHVYWYRQLPEEGLKFMVYLQKENIIDESGMPKERFSAEFPKEGPSILRIQQVVRGDSAAYFCASSPFEGASYNEQFFGPGTRLTVL.

This clone occurred once. The chain links TRBV13 to TRBJ1-1, with D tentatively TRBD1 (5 bases). Per germline, CDR1 PRHDT and CDR2 FYEKMQ (reference sequence). CDR3 length: 17 residues. Trimming removed 5 bases from V and 0 bases from J, with 19 bases in between. In nucleotides, the CDR3 is TGTGCCAGCAGCAACACACACAAGACAGTCATGAACACTGAAGCTTTCTTT. It encodes CASSNTHKTVMNTEAFF. The full variable domain, its missing parts supplied by reference TRBV13 and TRBJ1-1, is AAGVIQSPRHLIKEKRETATLKCYPIPRHDTVYWYQQGPGQDPQFLISFYEKMQSDKGSIPDRFSAQQFSDYHSELNMSSLELGDSALYFCASSNTHKTVMNTEAFFGQGTRLTVV.

The genes are TRBV3-1 (or the pseudogene TRBV3-2) and TRBJ2-5; D possibly uses TRBD1 or TRBD2 (5 bases each). The CDR3 consists of 13 residues. The V and J ends lost 2 bases and 5 bases respectively, with 9 bases between them. CDR1 and CDR2 from the germline V gene are LGHDT and YNNKEL (reference sequence). Written as DNA, the CDR3 is TGTGCCAGCAGCCAATGGGGCGGGGAGACCCAGTACTTC. It translates to CASSQWGGETQYF.

This rearrangement joins TRBV4-2 to TRBJ1-1; D ambiguous. Looked up from germline, CDR1 is LGHNA and CDR2 is YNFKEQ. This CDR3 region has 13 residues. Trimming took 1 base from V and 2 from J, leaving 5 bases between them. The CDR3 nucleotides are TGTGCCAGCAGCCAAGGGAGAAACACTGAAGCTTTCTTT. Translating gives CASSQGRNTEAFF.

The chain couples TRBV6-5 to TRBJ2-7; D uncertain. There are 15 residues in the CDR3. Trimming removed 7 bases from V and 0 bases from J, with 16 bases in between. Per the germline V gene, CDR1 is MNHEY and CDR2 is SVGAGI. The CDR3: CASTWITASSYEQYF. CDR3 coding DNA: TGTGCCAGCACCTGGATAACAGCAAGCTCCTACGAGCAGTACTTC.

The chain joins TRBV3-1 (or the pseudogene TRBV3-2) to TRBJ2-2, with D possibly matching TRBD1 (5 bases). The CDR3 length is 15 residues. V lost 5 bases and J 1 base, leaving 11 bases between the germline ends. Germline values: CDR1 LGHDT, CDR2 YNNKEL (reference sequence). The CDR3 DNA reads TGTGCCAGCAGCTACCAAGACAGGAACACCGGGGAGCTGTTTTTT. Translated: CASSYQDRNTGELFF.